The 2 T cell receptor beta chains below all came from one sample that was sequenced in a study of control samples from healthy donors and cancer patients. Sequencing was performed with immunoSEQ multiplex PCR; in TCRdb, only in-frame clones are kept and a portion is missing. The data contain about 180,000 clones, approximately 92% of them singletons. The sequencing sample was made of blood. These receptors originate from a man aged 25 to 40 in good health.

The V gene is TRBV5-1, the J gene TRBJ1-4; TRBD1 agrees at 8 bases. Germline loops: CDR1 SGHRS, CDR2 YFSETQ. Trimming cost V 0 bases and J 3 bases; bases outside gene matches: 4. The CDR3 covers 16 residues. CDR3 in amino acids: CASSLDPGGPNEKLFF. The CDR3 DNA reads TGCGCCAGCAGCTTGGATCCAGGGGGCCCTAATGAAAAACTGTTTTTT.

CDR3 bases: TGCAGTGCTAGTGGGGGGGGCGTTCCCGAAGATACGCAGTATTTT. Its translation is CSASGGGVPEDTQYF. The chain combines TRBV20-1 with TRBJ2-3, with a possible D match to TRBD2 (7 bases). The CDR3 loop spans 15 amino acids. Trimming left V 3 bases short and J 5 bases short, with 18 bases between. In germline, CDR1 is DFQATT, CDR2 SNEGSKA (reference sequence).